In this sample, the clone carrying this TCR beta chain turned up once. The data stem from a study of blood T cell repertoires in COVID-19. Across the whole study: The United States, Italy and Spain provided the acute and convalescent COVID-19 samples. Sources were T cells, B-cell-depleted T cells, or PBMCs; the material itself was cDNA or gDNA.

Assignments of participants to cohorts depended upon their own reported clinical history. Generated by immunoSEQ multiplex PCR, the TCRdb table keeps only in-frame clones and is missing some. This table has roughly 310,000 clones, 90% appearing once. Germline V lookup: CDR1 ENHRY, CDR2 SYGVKD. CDR3 length: 13 residues. The trim removed 8 bases at V and 4 bases at J, leaving 5 bases unmatched. This receptor was taken from a man aged 60 to 75 who had recovered from COVID-19. The rearrangement joins TRBV10-3 to TRBJ1-3; 7 nucleotides align to TRBD1. Material for sequencing was PBMCs or T cells enriched from blood (not recorded which). As DNA, the CDR3 is TGTGCCATCCGAGGGGGCGGCGGAAACACCATATATTTT. Translating it yields CAIRGGGGNTIYF.